Listed here are 12 T cell receptor beta chains from one sample, sequenced in a study of T-cell memory formation after mild COVID-19. One entry per CDR3 protein, called by TCRdb with MiXCR from the 5' RACE reads. Among around 510,000 distinct CDR3 sequences listed, less than 25% were seen once. Sample: PBMCs or a T cell subset sorted from them (not recorded which). The receptors here all came from an adult woman who had mild COVID-19 (a few samples of this study predate the infection). Cell type and time point are not known.

The rearrangement uses TRBV18 and TRBJ2-5; D not certain. The CDR3 has 14 amino acids. Germline V lookup: CDR1 KGHSH, CDR2 LQKENI. V lost 0 bases, J lost 5 bases, and 10 bases lay in between. CDR3 protein: CASSPPSDRETQYF. Written as DNA, the CDR3 is TGTGCCAGCTCACCACCGTCTGACCGGGAGACCCAGTACTTC.

The V gene is TRBV15, the J gene TRBJ2-5; maybe TRBD1 (6 bases). Germline CDR1 reads LNHNV; CDR2 reads YYDKDF (reference sequence). CDR3 length equals 14 residues. V was shortened by 5 bases and J by 4 bases, with 14 bases between the two germline ends. The CDR3 here is CATSGGPLGETQYF. CDR3 coding DNA: TGTGCCACCAGCGGGGGCCCACTAGGAGAGACCCAGTACTTC.

This chain's CDR3 is CASSLGAAGVTDTQYF. The CDR3 DNA reads TGTGCCAGCAGCTTAGGTGCGGCCGGGGTGACAGATACGCAGTATTTT. The rearrangement links TRBV7-3 to TRBJ2-3; D may be TRBD2 (5 bases). Trimming removed 2 bases at V and 3 bases at J, with 15 bases between. The CDR3 spans 16 residues. Germline V lookup: CDR1 SGHTA, CDR2 FQGTGA.

This clonotype has more than one count but fewer than ten. The chain combines TRBV3-1 with TRBJ2-5, with D possibly matching TRBD2 (6 bases). The V end lost 4 bases, the J end lost 5 bases, and 14 bases lay between the germline ends. The CDR3 is 14 residues long. Germline loops: CDR1 LGHDT, CDR2 YNNKEL (reference sequence). CDR3 bases: TGTGCCAGCAGCCCCAGCAGTGGGGGGGAGACCCAGTACTTC. Protein sequence: CASSPSSGGETQYF.

In its sample, this clonotype was seen a few times. The chain employs TRBV6-6 and TRBJ1-2; D gene unclear. The CDR3 loop spans 14 amino acids. Germline V gene sequence: CDR1 MNHNY, CDR2 SVGAGI (reference sequence). V was pared by 0 bases and J by 2 bases, with 7 bases between. CDR3 DNA: TGTGCCAGCAGTTACTCGGTGGAGAACTATGGCTACACCTTC. This gives the protein CASSYSVENYGYTF.

This clonotype was seen more than once but under ten times. The chain has TRBV30 and TRBJ1-1, with D unclear. CDR3 length: 13 amino acids. The germline V gene encodes CDR1 GTSNPN and CDR2 SVGIG (reference sequence). Trimming took off 6 bases at V and 4 bases at J, with 15 bases between the two ends. CDR3 nucleotides: TGTGCCTGCGGAAACTTCGCGAGCACTGAAGCTTTCTTT. This gives the protein CACGNFASTEAFF.

In its sample, this clonotype was seen a few times. This rearrangement joins TRBV10-3 to TRBJ1-4; tentative D call: TRBD1 (6 bases). With 10 bases removed from V and 5 bases from J, the gap between germline ends came to 23 bases. CDR3 length equals 16 residues. Germline V CDR1 and CDR2: ENHRY, SYGVKD. CDR3 in DNA: TGTGCCACCCAACGGGGTGTTACAGGGCCAAATGAAAAACTGTTTTTT. As protein: CATQRGVTGPNEKLFF.

Many counts were recorded for this clonotype. This chain uses TRBV12-3 or TRBV12-4 with TRBJ2-7; 10 nucleotides match TRBD1. V shed 4 bases, J shed 3 bases, and the junction held 3 bases outside the gene matches. This CDR3 contains 14 residues. In nucleotides, the CDR3 is TGTGCCAGCAGTTGGGGACAGGGGCTCTACGAGCAGTACTTC. It is translated as CASSWGQGLYEQYF.

V usage is TRBV27 and J usage is TRBJ2-3; unclear D gene. Deletions cut 0 bases from V and 6 bases from J, with 10 bases between. The CDR3 extends over 14 amino acids. CDR1 MNHEY and CDR2 SMNVEV come from the germline V gene (reference sequence). CDR3 nucleotides: TGTGCCAGCAGTTTATCCCGGCCAGAGGATACGCAGTATTTT. It yields the protein CASSLSRPEDTQYF.

The chain has TRBV9 and TRBJ2-2; D unresolved. In germline, CDR1 is SGDLS, CDR2 YYNGEE. There are 15 residues in the CDR3. The V end was cut by 0 bases, the J end by 6 bases, with 12 bases between. CDR3: CASSVEWGRAGELFF. The DNA for the CDR3 is TGTGCCAGCAGCGTAGAATGGGGTAGGGCCGGGGAGCTGTTTTTT.

This clonotype was counted between two and nine times. This chain links TRBV2 with TRBJ1-4, with no clear D. CDR1 is SNHLY and CDR2 is FYNNEI in the germline V gene. V gave up 7 bases and J gave up 4 bases, with 13 bases separating them. The CDR3 contains 14 residues. CDR3 region: CASIYRADNEKLFF. CDR3 in DNA: TGTGCCAGCATTTACCGGGCTGATAATGAAAAACTGTTTTTT.

This chain joins TRBV27 and TRBJ1-1, with 7 bases that match TRBD1. CDR3 length equals 13 residues. After removal of 6 bases from V and 4 bases from J, the junction contained 5 bases not matched to a gene. In germline, CDR1 is MNHEY, CDR2 SMNVEV (reference sequence). CDR3 amino acids: CASRTGASTEAFF. CDR3 bases: TGTGCCAGCAGAACAGGGGCCTCCACTGAAGCTTTCTTT.